These T cell receptor beta chains were read from a single sample in a study of blood T cell repertoires in COVID-19. Generated by immunoSEQ multiplex PCR, the TCRdb table keeps only in-frame clones and is missing some. This repertoire shows about 240,000 clones, over 80% found once; its top ten account for roughly 2%. Material: peripheral blood. These receptors were obtained from a man aged 25 to 45 who had recovered from COVID-19. Each CDR3 is given with its conserved first and last residue. Fields, in order: clone size, J gene, V gene, D gene, CDR3 DNA, CDR3 protein. D genes are given only for firm matches. Only part of the rows carry a size: once, few, many, or a class if the clone is expanded.

>-|TRBJ1-2|TRBV18|-
TGTGCCAGCTCACCAGGTCGCGAAACTTACTATGGCTACACCTTC
CASSPGRETYYGYTF
>-|TRBJ2-1|TRBV20-1|-
TGCAGTGCTAGTTTACTAGTAAGCTCCTACAATGAGCAGTTCTTC
CSASLLVSSYNEQFF
>-|TRBJ2-2|TRBV5-1|TRBD2
TGCGCCAGCAGCTTTAGCGGGGGGAACACCGGGGAGCTGTTTTTT
CASSFSGGNTGELFF
>-|TRBJ2-3|TRBV6-4|TRBD2
TGTGCCAGCAGTGACTCGCCTAGCGGGGGGTCCACAGATACGCAGTATTTT
CASSDSPSGGSTDTQYF
>-|TRBJ2-7|TRBV7-8|TRBD1
TGTGCCAGCAGCTTCGGTATAACAGGGGTGATGGGCTACGAGCAGTACTTC
CASSFGITGVMGYEQYF
>-|TRBJ1-5|TRBV6-4|-
TGTGCCAGCGGAGATCATCAGCCCCAGCATTTT
CASGDHQPQHF
>-|TRBJ1-4|TRBV5-1|TRBD1
TGCGCCAGCAGCGGGGACAGGGCAACCGAAAAACTGTTTTTT
CASSGDRATEKLFF
>-|TRBJ1-2|TRBV12-3/TRBV12-4|TRBD1
TGTGCCAGCAGGGAACAGGGGGACTATGGCTACACCTTC
CASREQGDYGYTF
>-|TRBJ1-1|TRBV19|-
TGTGCCAGTAAGAGGGAGAGGGACACTGAAGCTTTCTTT
CASKRERDTEAFF
>-|TRBJ1-1|TRBV18|-
TGTGCCAGCTCACCCCAAGGATCGGAGACTGAAGCTTTCTTT
CASSPQGSETEAFF
>-|TRBJ1-5|TRBV6-1|-
TGTGCCAGCAGTGGGGTTCCCGGCGGCAGCAATCAGCCCCAGCATTTT
CASSGVPGGSNQPQHF
>-|TRBJ1-2|TRBV18|TRBD1
TGTGCCAGCTCACCCGGTGGGACAGAGTATGGCTACACCTTC
CASSPGGTEYGYTF
>-|TRBJ1-1|TRBV6-5|-
TGTGCCAGCAGTCGCCGGGGGGAAGCTTTCTTT
CASSRRGEAFF
>-|TRBJ1-1|TRBV23-1|TRBD1
TGCGCCAGCAGGCAGACAGGGGGGAACACTGAAGCTTTCTTT
CASRQTGGNTEAFF
>-|TRBJ1-5|TRBV6-2/TRBV6-3|TRBD1
TGTGCCAGCAGTACCTACAGGGGGCAGCAGCCCCAGCATTTT
CASSTYRGQQPQHF
>-|TRBJ1-3|TRBV6-4|-
TGTGCCAGCACCCTGCAGGCCTCTGGAAACACCATATATTTT
CASTLQASGNTIYF
>-|TRBJ1-6|TRBV2|-
TGTGCCAGCAGTGAAGCGCTTCTTGGGGCCACTAATTCACCCCTCCACTTT
CASSEALLGATNSPLHF
>-|TRBJ2-3|TRBV7-2|TRBD2
TGTGCCAGCAGCTTAGAGTCGGGGGGGCCCGGGAATACGCAGTATTTT
CASSLESGGPGNTQYF
>-|TRBJ2-1|TRBV29-1|TRBD2
TGCAGCGTGCGGACTAGCGGGGTTGAGCAGTTCTTC
CSVRTSGVEQFF
>-|TRBJ2-3|TRBV5-1|-
TGCGCCAGCAGCGACAGTAATCTGCTAGATACGCAGTATTTT
CASSDSNLLDTQYF
>-|TRBJ1-2|TRBV3-1/TRBV3-2|-
TGTGCCAGCAGCCAACGAGTTCCGACTAACTATGGCTACACCTTC
CASSQRVPTNYGYTF
>-|TRBJ1-2|TRBV2|-
TGTGCCAGCAGCGGGGGGCCGGGCTATGGCTACACCTTC
CASSGGPGYGYTF
>-|TRBJ1-1|TRBV5-6|-
TGTGCCAGCAGGGTAGAGGGGGGGACTGAAGCTTTCTTT
CASRVEGGTEAFF
>-|TRBJ2-3|TRBV7-9|-
TGTGCCAGCAGCTTCCGCGCAGGCGGGGCAGATACGCAGTATTTT
CASSFRAGGADTQYF
>-|TRBJ2-2|TRBV27|-
TGTGCCAGCAGTTTGGGGGGTCGGAACACCGGGGAGCTGTTTTTT
CASSLGGRNTGELFF
>-|TRBJ2-2|TRBV5-1|-
TGCGCCAGCCGGCAGGGAATAGTCGGGGAGCTGTTTTTT
CASRQGIVGELFF
>-|TRBJ1-6|TRBV2|TRBD1
TGTGCCAGCAGTGAAGGTCGACAGGGGGCGACTTCACCCCTCCACTTT
CASSEGRQGATSPLHF
>-|TRBJ2-1|TRBV18|-
TGTGCCAGCTCCTTAGCGACCAATGAGCAGTTCTTC
CASSLATNEQFF
>once|TRBJ2-3|TRBV7-6|TRBD1
TGTGCCAGCAGTCCGGGACAGGGTGACACAGATACGCAGTATTTT
CASSPGQGDTDTQYF
>-|TRBJ2-3|TRBV7-9|-
TGTGCCAGCAGCCCGGGGGGCTCCGGCACAGATACGCAGTATTTT
CASSPGGSGTDTQYF
>-|TRBJ1-3|TRBV7-6|-
TGTGCCAGCAGCTCCCGACAGTTATCGAACTCTGGAAACACCATATATTTT
CASSSRQLSNSGNTIYF
>-|TRBJ2-5|TRBV2|TRBD1
TGTGCCAGCATACAGGGGAGAGAGACCCAGTACTTC
CASIQGRETQYF
>-|TRBJ2-5|TRBV3-1/TRBV3-2|-
TGTGCCAGCAGCCTCCGACGCGGAGACAGCAAAGAGACCCAGTACTTC
CASSLRRGDSKETQYF
>-|TRBJ1-1|TRBV7-2|-
TGTGCCAGCAGCACGTCTGGGGCCGGGGGGCAGGTCGAAGCTTTCTTT
CASSTSGAGGQVEAFF
>-|TRBJ2-5|TRBV11-2|TRBD1
TGTGCCAGCAGCTTAGGCAACAGGGGGCTACAGGGAGAGACCCAGTACTTC
CASSLGNRGLQGETQYF
>-|TRBJ2-1|TRBV12-5|TRBD2
TGTGCTAGTGGGTCTCTGGGGGGGTACTCCTACAATGAGCAGTTCTTC
CASGSLGGYSYNEQFF
>-|TRBJ1-1|TRBV27|-
TGTGCCAGCAGTTTACGGGGGGGGAACACTGAAGCTTTCTTT
CASSLRGGNTEAFF
>-|TRBJ1-6|TRBV15|-
TGTGCCACCAGCAGAGGGCGAACAGGGACTAATTCACCCCTCCACTTT
CATSRGRTGTNSPLHF
>-|TRBJ2-7|TRBV14|TRBD2
TGTGCCAGCAGCCCAGGGGGAGCGGGGGGCCTTCCCACCTACGAGCAGTACTTC
CASSPGGAGGLPTYEQYF
>-|TRBJ1-2|TRBV6-5|-
TGTGCCAGCAGTTACTTAGGCGGGGGGGGTAACTATGGCTACACCTTC
CASSYLGGGGNYGYTF
>-|TRBJ2-2|TRBV2|-
TGTGCCAGCTTATACAGTGGCGGGGAGCTGTTTTTT
CASLYSGGELFF
>-|TRBJ2-3|TRBV10-3|-
TGTGCCATCAGTGAGTCATTGAGTGAAGATACGCAGTATTTT
CAISESLSEDTQYF
>-|TRBJ1-6|TRBV6-2/TRBV6-3|TRBD1
TGTGCCAGCAGCCCAAGCCGGATGACAGGGACGGCAAAACTAAATAATTCACCCCTCCACTTT
CASSPSRMTGTAKLNNSPLHF
>-|TRBJ2-7|TRBV3-1/TRBV3-2|TRBD2
TGTGCCAGCAGCCGGACTAGCGAAACCTACGAGCAGTACTTC
CASSRTSETYEQYF
>-|TRBJ2-3|TRBV10-1|TRBD2
TGCGCCAGCAGTGAGTCCCCTAGCGGGACAGATACGCAGTATTTT
CASSESPSGTDTQYF
>-|TRBJ1-6|TRBV3-1/TRBV3-2|-
TGTGCCAGCAGCCACGGACTGGGTGGGGGACTCGGATCACCCCTCCACTTT
CASSHGLGGGLGSPLHF
>few|TRBJ1-1|TRBV7-9|-
TGTGCCAGCAGCTCCCGTCGGTTCACTGAAGCTTTCTTT
CASSSRRFTEAFF
>once|TRBJ1-4|TRBV5-5|TRBD1
TGTGCCAGCTCGAGACAGGGGGCTAATGAAAAACTGTTTTTT
CASSRQGANEKLFF
>-|TRBJ1-4|TRBV6-5|TRBD1
TGTGCCAGCAGCTTGAGGGGGCTGGAGGAAAAACTGTTTTTT
CASSLRGLEEKLFF
>-|TRBJ2-4|TRBV4-1|-
TGCGCCAGCAGCCAAGGAGCGTTACAGCGGACGAAAAACATTCAGTACTTC
CASSQGALQRTKNIQYF
>-|TRBJ1-2|TRBV5-1|-
TGCGCCAGCAGTCCCGGGGGACGAGGCTATGGCTACACCTTC
CASSPGGRGYGYTF
>-|TRBJ1-2|TRBV2|-
TGTGCCAGCCGTCGACAGAACTATGGCTACACCTTC
CASRRQNYGYTF
>-|TRBJ1-5|TRBV6-1|TRBD1
TGTGCCAGCAGTGTCCCGGGACAGGGAAGAAGTCAGCCCCAGCATTTT
CASSVPGQGRSQPQHF
>once|TRBJ1-5|TRBV7-8|TRBD1
TGTGCCAGCAGCGGGGACAGAGGGGTTACTCAGCCCCAGCATTTT
CASSGDRGVTQPQHF
>-|TRBJ2-5|TRBV28|TRBD1
TGTGCCAGCATGAGCCAGGGGGCGGGTCAAGAGACCCAGTACTTC
CASMSQGAGQETQYF
>once|TRBJ2-3|TRBV7-9|TRBD2
TGTGCCAGCAGCTGGACTAGCGGGGGAGCAGATACGCAGTATTTT
CASSWTSGGADTQYF
>medium-sized|TRBJ2-1|TRBV6-1|-
TGTGCCAGCAGTGAAGGGGACAGCGGGGGCAATGAGCAGTTCTTC
CASSEGDSGGNEQFF